This T cell receptor (beta chain) derives from a study of T cell repertoires in cytomegalovirus infection. In TCRdb, the reads were re-called with MiXCR into one record per CDR3 protein. In the table there are 560,000 or so distinct CDR3 sequences, approximately 15% of which are singletons. This clonotype was detected ten times or more. Sequenced: CD8+ T cells from PBMCs. The origin of this receptor is a human donor in good health (CMV status not recorded). Some clones in this sample may be carry-over from other donors' samples.

CDR3 DNA: TGTGCCAGCAGTTTAGGTGGGGGGGGTAACAATGAGCAGTTCTTC. It specifies CASSLGGGGNNEQFF. V is TRBV27 and J is TRBJ2-1, with 7 bases matching TRBD2. The J segment lost 5 bases and the V segment lost 2 bases, leaving 6 bases of the junction unmatched. In germline, CDR1 is MNHEY, CDR2 SMNVEV (reference sequence). This CDR3 region has 15 residues.